The following is a TCR beta chain sequence with its context. What it recognizes is unknown. The data belong to a study of blood T cells in healthy people across ages. Whole-study results and caveats: With age, beta diversity per million T cells declined roughly linearly, significantly by 40. Changes seen in expanded clonotypes were possibly confounded by donor CMV status left unknown.

The second PCR ran roughly 7 to 11 cycles with a sample-barcoded 5' primer and J-beta primers. MiXCR was run by TCRdb on the 5' RACE reads, yielding one entry per CDR3 protein. The sample consists of under 2,000,000 distinct CDR3 sequences, 40% to 55% of them appearing once. The length of the CDR3 is 15 residues. CDR1 is DFQATT and CDR2 is SNEGSKA in the germline V gene (reference sequence). Between the trimmed V and J ends, which lost 1 base and 4 bases, there was a span of 13 bases. The chain employs TRBV20-1 and TRBJ2-2, with D perhaps TRBD2 (7 bases). Sequencing was performed on blood. This sequence originates from a middle-aged woman in good health. CDR3 DNA: TGCAGTGCTAGAGCCGGGGGGCGAATCACCGGGGAGCTGTTTTTT. This encodes CSARAGGRITGELFF.